One and the same sample provided the 5 T cell receptor beta chains below, sequenced in a study of human T cells and chemical hapten exposure. Time point denoted: patch test 2, 6 weeks after DPC sensitization. Treatment of the sample: therapeutic diphenylcyclopropenone sensitization with weekly scalp DPC. TCRdb recomputed calls from the RACE reads with MiXCR, one row per CDR3 protein. The data contain 100,000 or so distinct CDR3 sequences, about 9.6% of them seen just once; the ten biggest clones take up 2% to 2.5%. The input for sequencing was whole blood, taken in connection with sensitization to the hapten diphenylcyclopropenone (DPC). The source is a middle-aged woman with alopecia areata. Some clones in this sample may be carry-over from other donors' samples.

V gene TRBV5-6 combines with J gene TRBJ2-5, with TRBD1 as a possible D gene (5 bases). V was clipped by 2 bases and J by 2 bases, with 13 bases between them. This CDR3 spans 15 amino acids. Germline-derived CDR1 and CDR2 are SGHDT and YYEEEE. The CDR3: CASSLLTDIQETQYF. Written as DNA, the CDR3 is TGTGCCAGCAGCTTACTAACGGACATTCAAGAGACCCAGTACTTC.

The chain employs TRBV7-6 and TRBJ1-2; D is perhaps TRBD1 (5 bases). Germline CDR1 reads SGHVS; CDR2 reads FNYEAQ. Trimming removed 5 bases from V and 8 bases from J, with 15 bases in between. The CDR3 contains 13 residues. CDR3 residues: CASSPGHGRGYTF. The CDR3 DNA reads TGTGCCAGCAGCCCCGGACACGGGAGGGGCTACACCTTC.

This clonotype was seen ten or more times. The chain combines TRBV7-2 with TRBJ2-3; D is perhaps TRBD1 (7 bases). Between the trimmed V and J ends, which lost 5 bases and 0 bases, there was a span of 15 bases. The CDR3 runs to 16 residues. Looked up from germline, CDR1 is SGHTA and CDR2 is FQGNSA. The CDR3 is CASSPQGGLSTDTQYF. The CDR3 nucleotides read TGTGCCAGCAGCCCCCAGGGGGGCCTGAGCACAGATACGCAGTATTTT.

The V gene is TRBV6-2 or TRBV6-3, the J gene TRBJ2-7, with D possibly matching TRBD2 (6 bases). CDR3 length equals 15 residues. Per germline, CDR1 MNHEY and CDR2 SVGEGT. Trimming left V 6 bases short and J 3 bases short, with 18 bases between. CDR3 in DNA: TGTGCCAGCAGCCTAGCATCGGGACTCAACTACGAGCAGTACTTC. Protein: CASSLASGLNYEQYF.

This rearrangement joins TRBV10-3 to TRBJ1-1; D gene unclear. Germline V gene lookup returns CDR1 ENHRY and CDR2 SYGVKD. V was cut by 3 bases and J by 4 bases, with 6 bases left in between. This CDR3 is 12 amino acids long. The CDR3 loop reads CAISERATEAFF. In DNA, the CDR3 is TGTGCCATCAGTGAACGGGCCACTGAAGCTTTCTTT.